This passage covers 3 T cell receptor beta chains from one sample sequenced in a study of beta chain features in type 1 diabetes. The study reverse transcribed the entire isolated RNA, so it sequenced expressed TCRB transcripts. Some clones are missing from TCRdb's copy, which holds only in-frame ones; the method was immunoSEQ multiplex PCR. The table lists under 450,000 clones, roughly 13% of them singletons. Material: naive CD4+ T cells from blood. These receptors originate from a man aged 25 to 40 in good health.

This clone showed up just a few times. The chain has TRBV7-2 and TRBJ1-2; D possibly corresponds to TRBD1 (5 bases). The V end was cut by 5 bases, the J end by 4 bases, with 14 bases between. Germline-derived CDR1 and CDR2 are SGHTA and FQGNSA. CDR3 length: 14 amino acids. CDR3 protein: CASSPVAGSYGYTF. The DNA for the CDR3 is TGTGCCAGCAGCCCGGTGGCAGGGAGCTATGGCTACACCTTC.

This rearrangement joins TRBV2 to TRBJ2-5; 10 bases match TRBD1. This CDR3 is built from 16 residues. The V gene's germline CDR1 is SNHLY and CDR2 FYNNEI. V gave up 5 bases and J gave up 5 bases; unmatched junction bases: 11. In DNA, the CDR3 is TGTGCCAGCAGTCCATACGGACAGGGGGAAGGGGAGACCCAGTACTTC. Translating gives CASSPYGQGEGETQYF.

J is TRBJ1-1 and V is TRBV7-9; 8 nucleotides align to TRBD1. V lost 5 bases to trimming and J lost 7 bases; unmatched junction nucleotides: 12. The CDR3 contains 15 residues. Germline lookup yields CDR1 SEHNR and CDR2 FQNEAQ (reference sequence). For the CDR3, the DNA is TGTGCCAGCAGCCTTGATTCCGTTGGGACAGGTGAAGCTTTCTTT. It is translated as CASSLDSVGTGEAFF.